A single sample gave rise to the 29 T cell receptor beta chains below, sequenced in a study of T-cell reconstitution after alpha-beta-depleted transplantation in children. Preparation of the TCRbeta library used unique molecular identifiers. Using its own MiXCR run on the PCR reads, TCRdb lists one record per CDR3 protein. The sample yields roughly 310,000 distinct CDR3 sequences, approximately 23% seen once. Sequencing used PBMCs, mostly from graft donor cells, obtained 180 days after TCRalphabeta/CD19-depleted stem cell transplant. The receptor set was obtained from a male patient between 10 and 17 years old who had a stem cell transplant for acute lymphoblastic leukemia, so the T cells may come from the graft donor.

The V and J genes are TRBV27 and TRBJ2-3; D is unclear. Germline-derived CDR1 and CDR2 are MNHEY and SMNVEV (reference sequence). With 3 bases removed from V and 1 base from J, the gap between germline ends came to 11 bases. The CDR3 covers 15 residues. CDR3 in DNA: TGTGCCAGCAGTTTTAGTAACCTTCGCACAGATACGCAGTATTTT. This translates into CASSFSNLRTDTQYF.

The gene calls are TRBV7-3 and TRBJ2-7; TRBD1 is a possible D gene (6 bases). The CDR3 length is 14 residues. Germline V gene lookup returns CDR1 SGHTA and CDR2 FQGTGA. The V end was cut by 6 bases, the J end by 1 base, with 13 bases between. CDR3 region: CASRSGTLSYEQYF. The CDR3 DNA follows: TGTGCCAGCAGATCCGGGACACTTTCCTACGAGCAGTACTTC.

This clonotype was recorded a few times. The gene calls are TRBV29-1 and TRBJ2-1; 10 positions match TRBD2. The CDR3 loop spans 18 amino acids. V lost 6 bases to trimming and J lost 6 bases; unmatched junction nucleotides: 20. Germline assignment: CDR1 SQVTM and CDR2 ANQGSEA. CDR3 protein: CSVQAPLAGVPNFNEQFF. In DNA, the CDR3 is TGCAGCGTCCAGGCCCCTCTAGCGGGAGTTCCCAATTTCAATGAGCAGTTCTTC.

The J gene is TRBJ2-2, the V gene TRBV27; D is unclear. CDR1 is MNHEY and CDR2 is SMNVEV in the germline V gene (reference sequence). The CDR3 is made up of 13 amino acids. The V gene lost 4 bases and the J gene lost 5 bases, with 8 bases spanning the gap. The CDR3 DNA sequence: TGTGCCAGCAGTTATCACGGTACCGGGGAGCTGTTTTTT. Amino acids: CASSYHGTGELFF.

This clonotype appeared once. This sequence joins TRBV19 and TRBJ1-3, with D unresolved. V was clipped by 7 bases and J by 2 bases, with 9 bases between them. There are 13 residues in the CDR3. Per germline, CDR1 LNHDA and CDR2 SQIVND (reference sequence). The CDR3 DNA sequence: TGTGCCAGTACGACTGAGCCTGGAAACACCATATATTTT. This codes for CASTTEPGNTIYF.

V gene TRBV7-9 combines with J gene TRBJ1-2; D uncertain. With 1 base removed from V and 2 bases from J, the gap between germline ends came to 11 bases. This CDR3 has 15 residues. Germline CDR1 reads SEHNR; CDR2 reads FQNEAQ (reference sequence). The CDR3 DNA is TGTGCCAGCAGCTTAGAAGCGCTTGTAAACTATGGCTACACCTTC. It translates to CASSLEALVNYGYTF. Supplemented by reference TRBV7-9 and TRBJ1-2, the full variable domain reads DTGVSQNPRHKITKRGQNVTFRCDPISEHNRLYWYRQTLGQGPEFLTYFQNEAQLEKSRLLSDRFSAERPKGSFSTLEIQRTEQGDSAMYLCASSLEALVNYGYTFGSGTRLTVV.

This clonotype was counted between two and nine times. This chain joins TRBV15 and TRBJ2-3; 7 bases map to TRBD1. CDR1 LNHNV and CDR2 YYDKDF come from the germline V gene (reference sequence). V shed 2 bases, J shed 3 bases, and the junction held 5 bases outside the gene matches. This CDR3 region has 15 residues. In DNA, the CDR3 is TGTGCCACCAGCAGAATAGGGGGCGGGACAGATACGCAGTATTTT. It is translated as CATSRIGGGTDTQYF.

This clonotype has just a few counts. The chain carries TRBV5-6 and TRBJ2-7; 10 bases are shared with TRBD2. This CDR3 region has 19 residues. V was clipped by 0 bases and J by 2 bases; unmatched bases: 14. Germline V gene data show CDR1 as SGHDT and CDR2 as YYEEEE. CDR3 in amino acids: CASSLVLAGDPLGPYEQYF. Written as DNA, the CDR3 is TGTGCCAGCAGCTTGGTTCTAGCGGGAGATCCCCTGGGGCCCTACGAGCAGTACTTC.

This clonotype has a handful of counts. The V call is TRBV7-6, the J call TRBJ2-3; 11 nucleotides line up with TRBD2. From germline, CDR1 is SGHVS and CDR2 FNYEAQ. V trimming: 5 bases; J trimming: 2 bases; junction bases outside the gene matches: 6. CDR3 length equals 16 residues. In DNA, the CDR3 is TGTGCCAGCAGCCCTTGGACTAGCGGGTTCACAGATACGCAGTATTTT. Its translation is CASSPWTSGFTDTQYF. Based on the CDR3 plus reference TRBV7-6 and TRBJ2-3, the full variable domain is GAGVSQSPRYKVTKRGQDVALRCDPISGHVSLYWYRQALGQGPEFLTYFNYEAQQDKSGLPNDRFSAERPEGSISTLTIQRTEQRDSAMYRCASSPWTSGFTDTQYFGPGTRLTVL.

The CDR3 DNA reads as TGTGCCAGCAGCCTACTCCGAGCGGGAAGCTCCTACGAGCAGTACTTC. Translated: CASSLLRAGSSYEQYF. V usage is TRBV12-3 or TRBV12-4 and J usage is TRBJ2-7; TRBD2 agrees at 7 bases. The V gene end was trimmed by 6 bases and the J gene end by 0 bases; junction bases not matched to a gene: 11. This CDR3 has 16 amino acids.

In this sample, this clonotype turned up a few times. As DNA, the CDR3 is TGTGCCAGCAGCCGATTAGGACAGGTCCTGGAGCAGTTCTTC. Protein sequence: CASSRLGQVLEQFF. The rearrangement links TRBV4-2 to TRBJ2-1; 7 positions agree with TRBD1. J was trimmed by 10 bases and V by 4 bases; bases with no gene match: 10. Germline loops: CDR1 LGHNA, CDR2 YNFKEQ. The CDR3 spans 14 residues.

CDR3 protein: CASSQAGDPNTGELFF. The DNA of the CDR3 is TGCGCCAGCAGCCAAGCGGGAGACCCCAACACCGGGGAGCTGTTTTTT. The chain carries TRBV4-1 and TRBJ2-2, with D maybe TRBD2 (6 bases). V was trimmed by 1 base and J by 2 bases, leaving 11 bases between them. The germline V gene has CDR1 MGHRA and CDR2 YSYEKL. This CDR3 contains 16 residues.

The genes are TRBV5-1 and TRBJ2-7, with D maybe TRBD2 (6 bases). V gave up 1 base and J gave up 3 bases, with 11 bases separating them. The CDR3 has 14 residues. In germline, CDR1 is SGHRS, CDR2 YFSETQ. This CDR3 reads CASSLNGRLYEQYF. CDR3 sequence (DNA): TGCGCCAGCAGCTTGAATGGGAGGCTCTACGAGCAGTACTTC.

The chain combines TRBV5-1 with TRBJ2-2; possible D gene TRBD2, 5 bases. Germline loops: CDR1 SGHRS, CDR2 YFSETQ. V was trimmed by 5 bases and J by 3 bases, leaving 8 bases between them. The CDR3 sequence is 13 residues long. The chain's CDR3 is CASSYGDTGELFF. CDR3 coding DNA: TGCGCCAGCAGTTACGGGGACACCGGGGAGCTGTTTTTT.

This clonotype was detected many times. The chain combines TRBV5-1 with TRBJ1-2; 9 bases agree with TRBD1. The CDR3 contains 16 residues. V lost 4 bases, J lost 1 base, and 8 bases stayed unmatched. CDR1 is SGHRS, CDR2 YFSETQ, per germline. The CDR3 sequence is CASSAGQGSHNYGYTF. In DNA form, the CDR3 reads TGCGCCAGCAGCGCCGGACAGGGGTCTCATAACTATGGCTACACCTTC.

The rearrangement joins TRBV4-1 to TRBJ2-1, with 7 bases fitting TRBD1. This CDR3 has 16 residues. Germline V gene lookup returns CDR1 MGHRA and CDR2 YSYEKL. V lost 1 base to trimming and J lost 0 bases; unmatched junction nucleotides: 3. The CDR3 reads CASSQGQGVSYNEQFF. The CDR3 DNA reads as TGCGCCAGCAGCCAAGGGCAGGGGGTCTCCTACAATGAGCAGTTCTTC.

This clonotype was picked up a small number of times. The chain is built from TRBV11-2 and TRBJ2-4, with TRBD2 as a possible D gene (5 bases). Germline CDR1 reads SGHAT; CDR2 reads FQNNGV. This CDR3 is 14 amino acids long. V was clipped by 7 bases and J by 8 bases, with 18 bases between them. The CDR3 DNA sequence: TGTGCCAGCACCCCCCGGGGTCCATACCACATTCAGTACTTC. Translation: CASTPRGPYHIQYF.

This chain links TRBV25-1 with TRBJ2-7; no definite D call. Germline lookup yields CDR1 MGHDK and CDR2 SYGVNS. The CDR3 length is 11 residues. Trimming cost V 6 bases and J 6 bases, with 9 bases left between them. As DNA, the CDR3 is TGTGCCAGCAGAGCCCTAAGCGAGCAGTACTTC. This gives the protein CASRALSEQYF.

There are many counts of this clonotype. The chain joins TRBV7-9 to TRBJ2-1; D is uncertain. The CDR3 is 10 amino acids. Trimming pared 3 bases from V and 6 bases from J, leaving 0 bases between. Per the germline V gene, CDR1 is SEHNR and CDR2 is FQNEAQ (reference sequence). CDR3 residues: CASSFNEQFF. The CDR3 DNA follows: TGTGCCAGCAGCTTCAATGAGCAGTTCTTC. Complete variable domain (other parts from reference TRBV7-9 and TRBJ2-1): DTGVSQNPRHKITKRGQNVTFRCDPISEHNRLYWYRQTLGQGPEFLTYFQNEAQLEKSRLLSDRFSAERPKGSFSTLEIQRTEQGDSAMYLCASSFNEQFFGPGTRLTVL.

The DNA for the CDR3 is TGCAGCGTGAACGGGGGAGGTGGCTACACCTTC. This gives the protein CSVNGGGGYTF. The chain carries TRBV29-1 and TRBJ1-2; D may be TRBD1 (5 bases). Between the trimmed V and J ends, which lost 6 bases and 7 bases, there was a span of 12 bases. Per the germline V gene, CDR1 is SQVTM and CDR2 is ANQGSEA. The CDR3 totals 11 residues.

This clonotype has a single count. The rearrangement uses TRBV29-1 and TRBJ2-2; 9 bases are shared with TRBD1. CDR1 and CDR2 (germline): SQVTM, ANQGSEA. J was trimmed by 13 bases and V by 4 bases; bases with no gene match: 16. This CDR3 is built from 15 residues. CDR3 in amino acids: CSVVSGQGIGRALFF. CDR3 nucleotides: TGCAGCGTTGTGTCGGGACAGGGAATAGGAAGGGCGCTGTTTTTT.

This clonotype was seen more than once but under ten times. This chain uses TRBV7-3 with TRBJ2-1; 11 bases fit TRBD2. The germline V gene encodes CDR1 SGHTA and CDR2 FQGTGA. The CDR3 has 20 residues. V gave up 1 base and J gave up 6 bases; unmatched junction bases: 17. The CDR3 bases are TGTGCCAGCAGCTTAAGGTCAGGGGGAAATAGCGGGAGGGCCCGCAATGAGCAGTTCTTC. Residues: CASSLRSGGNSGRARNEQFF.

V usage is TRBV6-5 and J usage is TRBJ2-1; D is possibly TRBD2 (5 bases). Germline lookup yields CDR1 MNHEY and CDR2 SVGAGI. The V and J ends lost 3 bases and 8 bases respectively, with 14 bases between them. There are 14 residues in the CDR3. The DNA of the CDR3 is TGTGCCAGCAGTTATTTCGGACTGAGGGATGAGCAGTTCTTC. Protein sequence: CASSYFGLRDEQFF.

This chain uses TRBV9 with TRBJ2-2; the D is unclear. Trimming left V 3 bases short and J 2 bases short, with 11 bases between. Germline loops: CDR1 SGDLS, CDR2 YYNGEE. This CDR3 region has 15 residues. DNA of the CDR3: TGTGCCAGCAGCGGGGCCGGACCTAACACCGGGGAGCTGTTTTTT. Residues: CASSGAGPNTGELFF. Variable domain in full (rest from reference TRBV9 and TRBJ2-2): DSGVTQTPKHLITATGQRVTLRCSPRSGDLSVYWYQQSLDQGLQFLIQYYNGEERAKGNILERFSAQQFPDLHSELNLSSLELGDSALYFCASSGAGPNTGELFFGEGSRLTVL.

This sequence joins TRBV7-9 and TRBJ2-7; D remains ambiguous. CDR1 is SEHNR and CDR2 is FQNEAQ in the germline V gene (reference sequence). V was pared by 5 bases and J by 2 bases, with 10 bases between. The CDR3 has 13 amino acids. The CDR3 loop reads CASSRTWTYEQYF. The CDR3 DNA is TGTGCCAGCAGCCGGACCTGGACCTACGAGCAGTACTTC.

This clonotype has only one observation. The V and J genes are TRBV27 and TRBJ1-2; tentatively, D is TRBD1 (5 bases). The CDR3 length is 18 residues. V shed 3 bases and J shed 5 bases, with 25 bases lying between them. CDR1 MNHEY and CDR2 SMNVEV come from the germline V gene (reference sequence). The CDR3 DNA is TGTGCCAGCAGTTTGGGGGGGGGTCCGGGACCGCCGCCGTATGGCTACACCTTC. It codes for CASSLGGGPGPPPYGYTF.

The V gene is TRBV5-1, the J gene TRBJ1-4, with D perhaps matching TRBD1 (5 bases). The ends were cut back, 7 bases at V and 0 bases at J, with 10 bases in the middle. The CDR3 is 14 amino acids. CDR1 and CDR2 from the germline V gene are SGHRS and YFSETQ. The CDR3 is CASRDRSTNEKLFF. In nucleotides, the CDR3 is TGCGCCAGCCGGGACCGATCAACTAATGAAAAACTGTTTTTT.

This clonotype showed up just a few times. V is TRBV5-1 and J is TRBJ2-7; TRBD1 aligns across 8 bases. The V gene end was trimmed by 4 bases and the J gene end by 6 bases; junction bases not matched to a gene: 9. Germline CDR1 reads SGHRS; CDR2 reads YFSETQ. The CDR3 extends over 14 amino acids. The CDR3 region is CASSVGQGRGEQYF. In DNA, the CDR3 is TGCGCCAGCAGCGTCGGACAGGGAAGGGGCGAGCAGTACTTC.

The V call is TRBV6-1, the J call TRBJ2-7; the D gene is possibly TRBD2 (7 bases). Trimming pared 6 bases from V and 6 bases from J, leaving 18 bases between. CDR1 is MNHNS, CDR2 SASEGT, per germline. The CDR3 loop spans 14 amino acids. This CDR3 is CASSLGGGPSEQYF. Here the CDR3 DNA reads TGTGCCAGCAGCCTGGGGGGGGGGCCGTCCGAGCAGTACTTC.